These T cell receptor beta chains were read from a single sample in a study of OX40 agonist ivuxolimab in advanced cancers. Sequenced by immunoSEQ multiplex PCR; TCRdb stores in-frame clones only, minus some. The profile shows around 74,000 clones, around 92% of them singletons. Specimen: CD4+ or CD8+ T cells sorted from blood, collected in a trial of the OX40 agonist ivuxolimab. These receptors all come from an adult with an advanced solid tumor such as melanoma, head and neck, liver or kidney cancer. CDR3s include the opening cysteine and the closing phenylalanine or tryptophan. The order of the fields is V gene, clone size, D gene, J gene, CDR3 protein, CDR3 DNA. A D gene is named only where the DNA matches it firmly. The listing skips clone size in some rows; elsewhere it reads once, few, many or a size class.

>TRBV7-3|NA|TRBD1|TRBJ1-1
CASSPTGGETEAFF
TGTGCCAGCAGCCCGACAGGGGGCGAAACTGAAGCTTTCTTT
>TRBV5-1|NA|NA|TRBJ1-4
CASSEIAASYEKLFF
TGCGCCAGCAGCGAAATTGCAGCGAGCTATGAAAAACTGTTTTTT
>TRBV27|NA|NA|TRBJ1-1
CASRIWGHGTEAFF
TGTGCCAGCAGGATTTGGGGACACGGCACTGAAGCTTTCTTT
>TRBV25-1|NA|NA|TRBJ1-1
CASSEGLNTEAFF
TGTGCCAGCAGTGAAGGTTTGAACACTGAAGCTTTCTTT
>TRBV7-8|NA|NA|TRBJ1-2
CASSLASNYGYTF
TGTGCCAGCAGCTTAGCCTCTAACTATGGCTACACCTTC
>TRBV19|NA|TRBD1|TRBJ2-7
CASSIGITGQGLTYEQYF
TGTGCCAGTAGTATAGGAATCACCGGACAGGGGCTCACCTACGAGCAGTACTTC
>TRBV5-1|NA|NA|TRBJ2-7
CASSLAGSATYEQYF
TGCGCCAGCAGCTTGGCGGGGAGTGCTACCTACGAGCAGTACTTC
>TRBV5-1|NA|NA|TRBJ1-4
CASSRTRDFATNEKLFF
TGCGCCAGCAGCCGAACCAGGGATTTCGCAACTAATGAAAAACTGTTTTTT
>TRBV19|NA|NA|TRBJ1-4
CASSIVPVINEKLFF
TGTGCCAGTAGTATAGTCCCGGTGATTAATGAAAAACTGTTTTTT
>TRBV9|NA|NA|TRBJ2-7
CASGGGRSYEQYF
TGTGCCAGCGGGGGTGGACGGTCCTACGAGCAGTACTTC
>TRBV15|NA|NA|TRBJ2-1
CATSGNTEQFF
TGTGCCACCAGCGGAAACACTGAGCAGTTCTTC
>TRBV19|NA|NA|TRBJ2-3
CASSIPQGLTDTQYF
TGTGCCAGTAGTATCCCACAGGGACTCACAGATACGCAGTATTTT
>TRBV6-5|NA|TRBD1|TRBJ2-7
CASSLLGDRGHEQYF
TGTGCCAGCAGTCTACTGGGGGACAGGGGGCATGAGCAGTACTTC
>TRBV15|once|TRBD1|TRBJ2-7
CATSRVTGSSYEQYF
TGTGCCACCAGCAGAGTGACAGGGAGCTCCTACGAGCAGTACTTC
>TRBV29-1|NA|TRBD2|TRBJ2-7
CSVAGTSGGGEQYF
TGCAGCGTTGCCGGGACTAGCGGGGGTGGCGAGCAGTACTTC
>TRBV4-3|NA|NA|TRBJ1-2
CASSQVEGNYGYTF
TGCGCCAGCAGCCAAGTGGAGGGTAACTATGGCTACACCTTC
>TRBV5-6|NA|NA|TRBJ2-7
CASSLGEARYEQYF
TGTGCCAGCAGCTTGGGGGAAGCAAGGTACGAGCAGTACTTC
>TRBV25-1|NA|NA|TRBJ1-2
CASSESDFGAVSYGYTF
TGTGCCAGCAGTGAATCGGATTTTGGGGCAGTCAGCTATGGCTACACCTTC
>TRBV5-1|once|TRBD2|TRBJ2-7
CASSLVSSGGISYEQYF
TGCGCCAGCAGCTTGGTGTCTAGCGGGGGAATCTCCTACGAGCAGTACTTC
>TRBV6-1|NA|NA|TRBJ1-2
CASSLDPGGGYTF
TGTGCCAGCAGTCTTGACCCGGGGGGTGGCTACACCTTC
>TRBV2|NA|NA|TRBJ2-5
CASSPSWERMVADQETQYF
TGTGCCAGCAGCCCCAGCTGGGAGCGCATGGTGGCGGACCAAGAGACCCAGTACTTC
>TRBV9|NA|NA|TRBJ1-4
CASSALEATNEKLFF
TGTGCCAGCAGCGCCCTAGAAGCAACTAATGAAAAACTGTTTTTT
>TRBV21-1|NA|NA|TRBJ1-4
CASSKRKGAELFF
TGTGCCAGCAGCAAAAGGAAGGGGGCAGAACTGTTTTTT
>TRBV7-6|NA|NA|TRBJ2-3
CASSLVSTDTQYF
TGTGCCAGCAGCTTAGTTAGCACAGATACGCAGTATTTT
>TRBV6-1|few|TRBD1|TRBJ1-6
CASSEADRANSPLHF
TGTGCCAGCAGTGAGGCAGACAGGGCGAATTCACCCCTCCACTTT
>TRBV27|NA|TRBD1|TRBJ1-1
CASSLDRGPEAFF
TGTGCCAGCAGTCTCGACAGGGGCCCTGAAGCTTTCTTT
>TRBV9|NA|TRBD1|TRBJ1-1
CASSAEQTGGTEAFF
TGTGCCAGCAGCGCGGAACAAACAGGGGGGACTGAAGCTTTCTTT
>TRBV19|NA|NA|TRBJ2-1
CASSWDQYNEQFF
TGTGCCAGTAGTTGGGACCAGTACAATGAGCAGTTCTTC
>TRBV7-8|NA|NA|TRBJ2-7
CASTLIRDTSYEQYF
TGTGCCAGCACTCTCATCCGGGACACTTCCTACGAGCAGTACTTC
>TRBV11-2|NA|TRBD1|TRBJ2-7
CASRETGQSYEQYF
TGTGCCAGCCGCGAGACAGGGCAAAGCTACGAGCAGTACTTC
>TRBV13|NA|NA|TRBJ2-7
CASSQAGLRNEQYF
TGTGCCAGCAGCCAGGCAGGGCTGCGGAACGAGCAGTACTTC
>TRBV27|NA|NA|TRBJ1-1
CASSFGGATEAFF
TGTGCCAGCAGTTTCGGGGGTGCCACTGAAGCTTTCTTT
>TRBV7-8|NA|NA|TRBJ2-4
CASSPDYKNIQYF
TGTGCCAGCAGCCCGGACTATAAAAACATTCAGTACTTC
>TRBV2|few|NA|TRBJ1-5
CASSHGTTSDQPQHF
TGTGCCAGCAGTCACGGGACCACCTCGGATCAGCCCCAGCATTTT
>TRBV27|NA|NA|TRBJ2-5
CASSLSPRVYQETQYF
TGTGCCAGCAGTTTATCTCCGCGGGTGTACCAAGAGACCCAGTACTTC
>TRBV5-4|NA|TRBD1|TRBJ2-7
CASSQGQWQPEQYF
TGTGCCAGCAGCCAGGGACAGTGGCAGCCCGAGCAGTACTTC
>TRBV7-9|once|TRBD1|TRBJ2-7
CASSLVGFETGAYEQYF
TGTGCCAGCAGCTTAGTGGGTTTTGAGACAGGGGCCTACGAGCAGTACTTC
>TRBV2|NA|NA|TRBJ2-7
CASSEERGAKLYEQYF
TGTGCCAGCAGTGAGGAGAGAGGGGCCAAACTCTACGAGCAGTACTTC
>TRBV4-1|NA|NA|TRBJ1-5
CASSPPGSNQPQHF
TGCGCCAGCAGCCCGCCAGGGAGCAATCAGCCCCAGCATTTT
>TRBV5-6|NA|NA|TRBJ1-5
CASSLGGYQPQHF
TGTGCCAGCAGCTTGGGGGGATATCAGCCCCAGCATTTT
>TRBV27|NA|NA|TRBJ1-5
CASSFSGISNQPQHF
TGTGCCAGCAGTTTTTCCGGGATTAGCAATCAGCCCCAGCATTTT
>TRBV19|NA|TRBD1|TRBJ1-1
CASSPDREGWANTEAFF
TGTGCCAGTAGCCCGGACAGGGAAGGGTGGGCGAACACTGAAGCTTTCTTT
>TRBV30|NA|TRBD2|TRBJ2-7
CAWKWGGGTYEQYF
TGTGCCTGGAAGTGGGGCGGGGGTACCTACGAGCAGTACTTC
>TRBV18|NA|TRBD2|TRBJ2-2
CASSPRFGSGGLGTGELFF
TGTGCCAGCTCACCACGATTCGGTAGCGGGGGGCTTGGCACCGGGGAGCTGTTTTTT
>TRBV7-6|NA|TRBD1|TRBJ1-2
CASSLRVGGGQAGGYTF
TGTGCCAGCAGCTTAAGGGTCGGCGGGGGACAGGCGGGTGGCTACACCTTC
>TRBV5-4|NA|NA|TRBJ2-7
CASSDGEDYEQYF
TGTGCCAGCAGCGACGGGGAGGACTACGAGCAGTACTTC
>TRBV21-1|NA|NA|TRBJ1-3
CASRQRRPDPGNTIYF
TGTGCCAGCAGGCAAAGGAGGCCAGACCCTGGAAACACCATATATTTT
>TRBV27|once|TRBD1|TRBJ2-3
CASSLSTPGQGPITDTQYF
TGTGCCAGCAGTTTATCTACACCGGGACAGGGTCCGATCACAGATACGCAGTATTTT
>TRBV6-6|NA|NA|TRBJ1-5
CASSYSDESQPQHF
TGTGCCAGCAGTTACTCGGACGAAAGTCAGCCCCAGCATTTT
>TRBV4-1|NA|NA|TRBJ2-7
CASSQFWGFYEQYF
TGCGCCAGCAGCCAATTTTGGGGGTTCTACGAGCAGTACTTC
>TRBV2|NA|NA|TRBJ2-7
CASSWGTQHYEQYF
TGTGCCAGCAGTTGGGGGACCCAGCACTACGAGCAGTACTTC
>TRBV5-1|NA|NA|TRBJ1-1
CASSLGIQNTEAFF
TGCGCCAGCAGCTTAGGCATACAGAACACTGAAGCTTTCTTT
>TRBV30|NA|TRBD1|TRBJ1-2
CAWSVGQGDGYTF
TGTGCCTGGAGTGTAGGCCAGGGGGATGGCTACACCTTC
>TRBV14|NA|TRBD1|TRBJ1-2
CASSQVQGAPYGYTF
TGTGCCAGCAGCCAAGTTCAGGGGGCACCCTATGGCTACACCTTC